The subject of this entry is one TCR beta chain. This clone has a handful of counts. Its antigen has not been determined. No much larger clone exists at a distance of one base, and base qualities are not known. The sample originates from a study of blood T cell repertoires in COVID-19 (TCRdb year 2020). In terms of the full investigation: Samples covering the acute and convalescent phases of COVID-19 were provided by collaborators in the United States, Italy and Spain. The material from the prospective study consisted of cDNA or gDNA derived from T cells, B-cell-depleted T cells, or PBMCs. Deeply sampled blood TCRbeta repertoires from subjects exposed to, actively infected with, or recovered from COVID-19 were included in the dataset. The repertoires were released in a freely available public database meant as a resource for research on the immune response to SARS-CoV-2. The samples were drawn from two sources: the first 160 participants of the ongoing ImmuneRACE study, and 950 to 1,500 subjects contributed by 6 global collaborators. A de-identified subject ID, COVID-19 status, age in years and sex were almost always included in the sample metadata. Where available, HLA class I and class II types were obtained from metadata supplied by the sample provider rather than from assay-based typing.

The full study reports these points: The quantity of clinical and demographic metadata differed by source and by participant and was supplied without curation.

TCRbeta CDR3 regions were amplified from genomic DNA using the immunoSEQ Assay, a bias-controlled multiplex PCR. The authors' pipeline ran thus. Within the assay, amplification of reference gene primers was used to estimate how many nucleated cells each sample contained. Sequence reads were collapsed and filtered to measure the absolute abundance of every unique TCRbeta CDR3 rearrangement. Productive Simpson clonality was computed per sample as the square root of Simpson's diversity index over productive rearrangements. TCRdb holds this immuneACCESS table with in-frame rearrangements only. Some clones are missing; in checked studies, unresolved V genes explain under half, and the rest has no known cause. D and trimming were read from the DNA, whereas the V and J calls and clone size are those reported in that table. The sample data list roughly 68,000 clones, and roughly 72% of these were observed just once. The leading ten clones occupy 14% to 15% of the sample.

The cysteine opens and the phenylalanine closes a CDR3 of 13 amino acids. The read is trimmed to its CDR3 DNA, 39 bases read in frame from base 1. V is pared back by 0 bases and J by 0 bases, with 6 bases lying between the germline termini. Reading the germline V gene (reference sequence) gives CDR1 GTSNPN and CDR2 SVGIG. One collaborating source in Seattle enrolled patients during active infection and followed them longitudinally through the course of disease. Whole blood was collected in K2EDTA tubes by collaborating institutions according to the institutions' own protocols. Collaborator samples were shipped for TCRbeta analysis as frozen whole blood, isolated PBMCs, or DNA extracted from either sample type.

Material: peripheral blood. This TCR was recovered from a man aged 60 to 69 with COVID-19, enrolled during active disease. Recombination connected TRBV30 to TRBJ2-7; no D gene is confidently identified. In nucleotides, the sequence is TGTGCCTGGAGTGTAAAGAGCTCCTACGAGCAGTACTTC. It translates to CAWSVKSSYEQYF.